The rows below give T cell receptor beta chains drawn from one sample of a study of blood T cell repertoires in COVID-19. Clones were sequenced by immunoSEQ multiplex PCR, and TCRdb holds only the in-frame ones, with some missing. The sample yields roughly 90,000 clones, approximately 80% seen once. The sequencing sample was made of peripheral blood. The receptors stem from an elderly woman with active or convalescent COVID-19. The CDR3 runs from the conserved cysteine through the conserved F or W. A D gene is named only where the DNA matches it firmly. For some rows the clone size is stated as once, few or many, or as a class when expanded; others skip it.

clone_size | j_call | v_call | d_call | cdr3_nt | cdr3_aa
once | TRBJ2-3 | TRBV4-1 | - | TGCGCCAGCAGCCAAGATGATGATAGCGGCGCTCCGCATACGCAGTATTTT | CASSQDDDSGAPHTQYF
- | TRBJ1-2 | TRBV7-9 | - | TGTGCCAGCAGCGCACAGGTATACAACTATGGCTACACCTTC | CASSAQVYNYGYTF
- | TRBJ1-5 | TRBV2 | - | TGTGCCAGCATAGCGACTTTGAATCAGCCCCAGCATTTT | CASIATLNQPQHF
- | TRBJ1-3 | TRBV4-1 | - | TGCGCCAGCAGCCCAGGTTGGAACACCATATATTTT | CASSPGWNTIYF
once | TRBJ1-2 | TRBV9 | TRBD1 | TGTGCCAGCAGCGTAGGGGCAGGGGGAATTGATGGCTACACCTTC | CASSVGAGGIDGYTF
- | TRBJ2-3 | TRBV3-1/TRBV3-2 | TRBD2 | TGTGCCAGCAGCCCCCGGGGACTAGCGGGGTCCACAGATACGCAGTATTTT | CASSPRGLAGSTDTQYF
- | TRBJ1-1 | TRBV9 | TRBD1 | TGTGCCAGCAGCGGACAGGGAATGAACACTGAAGCTTTCTTT | CASSGQGMNTEAFF
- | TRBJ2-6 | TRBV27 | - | TGTGCCAGCAGAAGGGACGGGAGAAGCTCTGGGGCCAACGTCCTGACTTTC | CASRRDGRSSGANVLTF
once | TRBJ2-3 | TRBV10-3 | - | TGTGCCATCAGTGACATCCCGCCGGTCTCGCAGTATTTT | CAISDIPPVSQYF
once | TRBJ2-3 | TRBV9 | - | TGTGCCAGCAGCGTTCTCTCACTAGCCGATACGCAGTATTTT | CASSVLSLADTQYF
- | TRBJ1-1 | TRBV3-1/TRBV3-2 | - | TGTGCCAGCGCCGGGGGGAACACTGAAGCTTTCTTT | CASAGGNTEAFF
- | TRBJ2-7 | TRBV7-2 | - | TGTGCCAGCAGCTTAGCCGTCGGGAGCGTCGACGAGCAGTACTTC | CASSLAVGSVDEQYF
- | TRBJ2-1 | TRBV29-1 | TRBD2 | TGCAGCGTTTCGGTAGCTAGCGGGAGCTTTGAGCAGTTCTTC | CSVSVASGSFEQFF
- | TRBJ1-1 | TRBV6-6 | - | TGTGCCAGCAGTTACTCGAAAAGGAGGAACACTGAAGCTTTCTTT | CASSYSKRRNTEAFF
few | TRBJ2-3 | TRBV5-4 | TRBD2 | TGTGCCAGCAGCTTTGAACTAGCGGGAGTCACAGATACGCAGTATTTT | CASSFELAGVTDTQYF
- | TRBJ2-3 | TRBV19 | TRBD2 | TGTGCCAGTAGTATGGCGGGAGTTACGCAGTATTTT | CASSMAGVTQYF
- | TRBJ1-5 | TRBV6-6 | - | TGTGCCAGCAGGGAGGACCTTAGCAATCAGCCCCAGCATTTT | CASREDLSNQPQHF
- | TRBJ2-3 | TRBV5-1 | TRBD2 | TGCGCCAGCAGCTCCGGACTAGCGGGAGGGCCGGGCACAGATACGCAGTATTTT | CASSSGLAGGPGTDTQYF
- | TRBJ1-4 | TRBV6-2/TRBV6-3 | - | TGTGCCAGCAGCGAGACAGGAACTAATGAAAAACTGTTTTTT | CASSETGTNEKLFF
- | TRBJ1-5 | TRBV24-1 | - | TGTGCCACCAGTGATTCTCGAGCAAAGCAGCCCCAGCATTTT | CATSDSRAKQPQHF
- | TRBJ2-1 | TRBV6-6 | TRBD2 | TGTGCCACAGCGGGGGATTACAATGAGCAGTTCTTC | CATAGDYNEQFF
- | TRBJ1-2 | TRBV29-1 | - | TGCAGCGTTGTCGGAGGGCCTCTCCTATCTAACTATGGCTACACCTTC | CSVVGGPLLSNYGYTF
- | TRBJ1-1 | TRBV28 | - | TGTGCCAGCAGCCCTGGGGGCCATATTGAAGCTTTCTTT | CASSPGGHIEAFF
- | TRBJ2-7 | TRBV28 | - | TGTGCCAGCAGTCGGCAGACTCCCTACGAGCAGTACTTC | CASSRQTPYEQYF
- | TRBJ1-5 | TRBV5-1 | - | TGCGCCAGCAGAACAGGACAAGACGATAGCAATCAGCCCCAGCATTTT | CASRTGQDDSNQPQHF
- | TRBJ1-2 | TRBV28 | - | TGTGCCAGCAGTCTCCCAGGGAACTATGGCTACACCTTC | CASSLPGNYGYTF
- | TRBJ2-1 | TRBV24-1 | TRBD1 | TGTGCCACCAGTGATGCTCGGGACAGGGGCACTAATGAGCAGTTCTTC | CATSDARDRGTNEQFF
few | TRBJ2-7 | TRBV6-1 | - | TGTGCCAGCAGCCCTTTTGAGTACGAGCAGTACTTC | CASSPFEYEQYF
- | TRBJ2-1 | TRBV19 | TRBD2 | TGTGCCAGTAGCCATAACAGGGCGCGGGGGGGTTACAATGAGCAGTTCTTC | CASSHNRARGGYNEQFF
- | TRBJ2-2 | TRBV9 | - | TGTGCCAGCAGCGTTGGCCCGGGACACGTGAACACCGGGGAGCTGTTTTTT | CASSVGPGHVNTGELFF
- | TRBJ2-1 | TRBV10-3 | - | TGTGCCATCAGTGCGAACAGGGGGGGGAGCAATGAGCAGTTCTTC | CAISANRGGSNEQFF
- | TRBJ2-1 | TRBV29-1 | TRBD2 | TGCAGCGTCGTAGGACTAGCGGGAGTTGTGCAGTTCTTC | CSVVGLAGVVQFF
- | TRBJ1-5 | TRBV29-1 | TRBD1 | TGCAGCGTGGGACAGGGGAGCAATCAGCCCCAGCATTTT | CSVGQGSNQPQHF
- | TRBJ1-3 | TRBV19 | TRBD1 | TGTGCCAGTAGTAGGACAGGGGGCTCTGGAAACACCATATATTTT | CASSRTGGSGNTIYF
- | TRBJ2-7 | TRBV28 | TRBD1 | TGTGCCAGCAGTTCAAACAGGGGAATAAGCTTC | CASSSNRGISF
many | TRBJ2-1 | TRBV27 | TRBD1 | TGTGCCAGCAGTCCGCGGGACAGGCCATACAATGAGCAGTTCTTC | CASSPRDRPYNEQFF
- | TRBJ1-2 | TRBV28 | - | TGTGCCAGCAGTTTTGGGCAGGGATATGGCTACACCTTC | CASSFGQGYGYTF
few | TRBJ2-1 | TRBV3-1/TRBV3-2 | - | TGTGCCAGCAGCCAAGGTGAGCGGCGGCGAGCCTACAATGAGCAGTTCTTC | CASSQGERRRAYNEQFF
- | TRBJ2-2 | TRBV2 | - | TGTGCCAGCAGTGAACGTTTCTCCGCCGGGGAGCTGTTTTTT | CASSERFSAGELFF
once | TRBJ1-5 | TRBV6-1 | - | TGTGCCAGCAGTGAAGCCTATAGCAATCAGCCCCAGCATTTT | CASSEAYSNQPQHF
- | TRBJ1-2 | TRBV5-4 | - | TGTGCCAGCAGTCTTGGCGGGGGCTTAACTAACTATGGCTACACCTTC | CASSLGGGLTNYGYTF
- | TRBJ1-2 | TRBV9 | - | TGTGCCAGCAGCGTCCCTTCAGGCTATGGCTACACCTTC | CASSVPSGYGYTF
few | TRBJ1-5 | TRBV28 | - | TGTGCCAGACAAAATCAGCCCCAGCATTTT | CARQNQPQHF
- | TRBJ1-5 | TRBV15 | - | TGTGCCACCAGCAACTTACAGCCGTATAGCAATCAGCCCCAGCATTTT | CATSNLQPYSNQPQHF
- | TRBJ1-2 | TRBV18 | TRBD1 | TGTGCCAGCTCATCTGGGACAGGGGGCCGTGGCTACACCTTC | CASSSGTGGRGYTF
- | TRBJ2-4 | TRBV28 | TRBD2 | TGTGCCAGCAGTTTATGGGCTAGCGGGAGCTCCAAAAACATTCAGTACTTC | CASSLWASGSSKNIQYF
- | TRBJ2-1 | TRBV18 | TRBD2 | TGTGCCAGCTCACCACCGGGACTAGCGGGACGAAATGAGCAGTTCTTC | CASSPPGLAGRNEQFF
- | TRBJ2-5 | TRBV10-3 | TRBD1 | TGTGCCATCAGTGAAGGGACAGGGGGCATCGAGACCCAGTACTTC | CAISEGTGGIETQYF
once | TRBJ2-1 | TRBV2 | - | TGTGCCAGCAGGGGGGGATTGGGACGCCAGACTGTAAACAATGAGCAGTTCTTC | CASRGGLGRQTVNNEQFF
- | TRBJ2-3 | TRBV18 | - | TGTGCCAGCTCAGGAGCTAGTAGCACAGATACGCAGTATTTT | CASSGASSTDTQYF
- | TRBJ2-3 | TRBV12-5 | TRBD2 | TGTGCTAGTGGTTTGGCGCGGGGGGGGGACACAGATACGCAGTATTTT | CASGLARGGDTDTQYF
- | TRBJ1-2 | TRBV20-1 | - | TGCAGGCCAGGACAGAACTATGGCTACACCTTC | CRPGQNYGYTF
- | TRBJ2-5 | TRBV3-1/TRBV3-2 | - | TGTGCCAGCAGCCAAGATCCGACACGACAAGAGACCCAGTACTTC | CASSQDPTRQETQYF
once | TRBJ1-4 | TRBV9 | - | TGTGCCAGCAGCGTCCAGGGAGGTCGGGATGAAAAACTGTTTTTT | CASSVQGGRDEKLFF